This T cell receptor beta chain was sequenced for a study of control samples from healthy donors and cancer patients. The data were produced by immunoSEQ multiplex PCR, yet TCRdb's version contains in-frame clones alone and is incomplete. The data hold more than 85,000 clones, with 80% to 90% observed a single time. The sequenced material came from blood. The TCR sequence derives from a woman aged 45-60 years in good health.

The CDR3 bases are TGTGCCAGCAGCTTCACCGGGACTAGAGCAGATACGCAGTATTTT. The encoded protein is CASSFTGTRADTQYF. The chain joins TRBV7-3 to TRBJ2-3; TRBD2 aligns across 8 bases. Per germline, CDR1 SGHTA and CDR2 FQGTGA. This CDR3 has 15 residues. The J segment lost 4 bases and the V segment lost 3 bases, leaving 6 bases of the junction unmatched.